Each of the 31 T cell receptor beta chains below was sequenced from the same sample in a study of shared clonotypes between healthy human individuals. Sequenced by immunoSEQ multiplex PCR; TCRdb stores in-frame clones only, minus some. Among around 2.5 million clones listed, more than 85% were seen once. The sequencing sample was made of naive CD4+ T cells from PBMCs. Subset specified: CD45RA+ positively selected. These receptors were obtained from a man aged 18-30 years in good health. Some clones in this sample may be carry-over from other donors' samples.

V is TRBV6-5 and J is TRBJ1-2, with a weak D call TRBD1 (5 bases). V shed 5 bases and J shed 7 bases, with 17 bases lying between them. CDR1 MNHEY and CDR2 SVGAGI come from the germline V gene. CDR3 length equals 14 residues. CDR3: CASSPSGRGRGYTF. CDR3 coding DNA: TGTGCCAGCAGTCCCTCCGGGCGGGGACGTGGCTACACCTTC.

CDR3 nucleotides: TGTGCCAGCAGCCAAACCGAGGACAGGGGGCGAAACTATGGCTACACCTTC. Encoded protein: CASSQTEDRGRNYGYTF. This chain uses TRBV14 with TRBJ1-2; TRBD1 agrees at 11 bases. V dropped 2 bases and J dropped 2; count of bases not matched to a gene: 7. Germline V gene data show CDR1 as SGHDN and CDR2 as FVKESK. This CDR3 has 17 residues.

This clone turned up a few times. The rearrangement uses TRBV2 and TRBJ1-2; TRBD1 aligns across 8 bases. CDR3 length equals 12 residues. CDR1 is SNHLY, CDR2 FYNNEI, per germline. With 8 bases clipped from V and 2 bases from J, the junction kept 1 base outside the gene matches. CDR3 sequence: CASGDRNYGYTF. The CDR3 DNA follows: TGTGCCAGCGGGGACAGGAACTATGGCTACACCTTC.

The chain uses TRBV11-3 and TRBJ2-4; D is ambiguous. The V end lost 3 bases, the J end lost 2 bases, and 8 bases lay between the germline ends. The CDR3 spans 14 residues. The germline V gene encodes CDR1 SGHNT and CDR2 YENEEA. This CDR3 reads CASSFGGSKNIQYF. The CDR3 nucleotides read TGTGCCAGCAGCTTCGGTGGATCCAAAAACATTCAGTACTTC.

CDR3 DNA sequence: TGTGCCAGCAGTTACACGACAGGGGCGGGTACGCAGTATTTT. Translation: CASSYTTGAGTQYF. The chain joins TRBV6-5 to TRBJ2-3; 8 nucleotides line up with TRBD1. Germline V gene lookup returns CDR1 MNHEY and CDR2 SVGAGI. V trimming: 2 bases; J trimming: 8 bases; junction bases outside the gene matches: 6. The CDR3 length is 14 residues.

The chain combines TRBV27 with TRBJ2-1; the match to TRBD2 covers 7 bases. The CDR3 sequence is 15 residues long. The V segment lost 3 bases and the J segment 7 bases; nucleotides outside the gene matches: 9. Germline V gives CDR1 MNHEY, CDR2 SMNVEV (reference sequence). In DNA form, the CDR3 reads TGTGCCAGCAGTTTGTGGGGGGAGGGCCTTAATGAGCAGTTCTTC. It codes for CASSLWGEGLNEQFF.

The rearrangement uses TRBV5-1 and TRBJ1-4, with no clear D. Trimming shortened V by 4 bases and J by 4 bases, and 8 bases separated the two germline ends. The CDR3 covers 13 residues. The germline V gene has CDR1 SGHRS and CDR2 YFSETQ. The CDR3 protein is CASSADVNEKLFF. CDR3 nucleotide sequence: TGCGCCAGCAGCGCGGACGTTAATGAAAAACTGTTTTTT.

The V and J genes are TRBV5-8 and TRBJ1-4; D might be TRBD1 (5 bases). Per germline, CDR1 SGHTS and CDR2 YDEGEE. The CDR3 consists of 15 residues. V lost 6 bases and J lost 6, with 18 bases in between. The CDR3 sequence is CASTPDIPIHEKLFF. The CDR3 DNA is TGTGCCAGCACCCCGGACATCCCTATTCATGAAAAACTGTTTTTT.

This sequence joins TRBV6-5 and TRBJ2-3, with D perhaps given as TRBD1 or TRBD2 (5 bases each). Germline assignment: CDR1 MNHEY and CDR2 SVGAGI. This CDR3 is built from 14 residues. V gave up 5 bases and J gave up 2 bases, with 11 bases separating them. The CDR3 DNA is TGTGCCAGCAGTCCCCGGGGCGCCACAGATACGCAGTATTTT. Residues: CASSPRGATDTQYF.

The chain is built from TRBV11-3 and TRBJ2-2; tentatively, D is TRBD1 (6 bases). This CDR3 spans 17 amino acids. V lost 4 bases, J lost 0 bases, and 15 bases lay in between. The germline V gene has CDR1 SGHNT and CDR2 YENEEA. The CDR3 bases are TGTGCCAGCAGCTCTAGCACGGACAGTCCGAACACCGGGGAGCTGTTTTTT. Protein: CASSSSTDSPNTGELFF.

This clone was seen a single time. The genes are TRBV6-1 and TRBJ2-3, with TRBD2 identical over 8 bases. The V gene's germline CDR1 is MNHNS and CDR2 SASEGT. CDR3 length equals 14 residues. With V trimmed by 7 bases and J by 4 bases, 7 bases remained unmatched. The DNA for the CDR3 is TGTGCCAGCATGATCCGGGGGGGGCCAGATACGCAGTATTTT. Translating gives CASMIRGGPDTQYF.

V usage is TRBV6-1 and J usage is TRBJ1-2, with unresolved D. This CDR3 has 15 residues. The germline V gene encodes CDR1 MNHNS and CDR2 SASEGT. V was pared by 0 bases and J by 0 bases, with 8 bases between. The CDR3 DNA is TGTGCCAGCAGTGAAGCCGCACCTTCTAACTATGGCTACACCTTC. It specifies CASSEAAPSNYGYTF.

The chain employs TRBV5-4 and TRBJ2-7; 7 nucleotides line up with TRBD1. The CDR3 spans 15 residues. V dropped 2 bases and J dropped 2; count of bases not matched to a gene: 7. Germline V gene data show CDR1 as SGHNT and CDR2 as YYREEE (reference sequence). The CDR3 protein is CASSFGEQGAYEQYF. CDR3 coding DNA: TGTGCCAGCAGCTTTGGTGAGCAGGGGGCCTACGAGCAGTACTTC.

The chain links TRBV28 to TRBJ1-2, with TRBD1 matching 8 bases. This CDR3 region has 15 residues. The V and J ends lost 3 bases and 3 bases, in that order; junction bases with no gene match: 6. Germline CDR1 reads MDHEN; CDR2 reads SYDVKM. CDR3 sequence reads: CASSLQGAKDYGYTF. The CDR3 DNA is TGTGCCAGCAGTTTGCAGGGGGCTAAGGACTATGGCTACACCTTC.

The chain uses TRBV7-3 and TRBJ2-5; D may be TRBD1 (7 bases). The germline V gene encodes CDR1 SGHTA and CDR2 FQGTGA. The CDR3 is 14 residues long. Deletions cut 5 bases from V and 4 bases from J, with 14 bases between. This CDR3 is CASSRQGAGETQYF. The CDR3 DNA reads as TGTGCCAGCAGCAGACAGGGAGCGGGAGAGACCCAGTACTTC.

The genes are TRBV28 and TRBJ2-7; 11 nucleotides align to TRBD1. The CDR3 is made up of 15 amino acids. Losses at the gene ends were 3 bases for V and 3 bases for J; bases not matched to a gene: 4. The germline gives CDR1 MDHEN, CDR2 SYDVKM. The CDR3 here is CASSFSGQGVYEQYF. The CDR3, as DNA: TGTGCCAGCAGTTTTTCGGGACAGGGGGTCTACGAGCAGTACTTC.

The V gene is TRBV18, the J gene TRBJ2-2, with 7 bases lining up with TRBD2. CDR3 length: 16 residues. Germline CDR1 KGHSH, CDR2 LQKENI. V was pared by 4 bases and J by 6 bases, with 11 bases of the junction left unmatched. The CDR3 DNA sequence: TGTGCCAGCTCACTCAACACCGTAACTAGCGCCGGGGAGCTGTTTTTT. Translated: CASSLNTVTSAGELFF.

This chain uses TRBV9 with TRBJ2-7, with D tentatively TRBD1 (6 bases). The CDR3 is made up of 15 amino acids. Trimming left V 3 bases short and J 5 bases short, with 18 bases between. Germline loops: CDR1 SGDLS, CDR2 YYNGEE. CDR3 sequence reads: CASSATGTSVHEQYF. CDR3 DNA sequence: TGTGCCAGCAGCGCCACCGGGACATCTGTCCACGAGCAGTACTTC.

The chain joins TRBV7-6 to TRBJ1-1; perhaps TRBD1 as D (5 bases). The CDR3 is 14 residues long. Looked up from germline, CDR1 is SGHVS and CDR2 is FNYEAQ. V was pared by 5 bases and J by 0 bases, with 10 bases between. CDR3 bases: TGTGCCAGCAGCCGTGAACAGGTGAACACTGAAGCTTTCTTT. Protein sequence: CASSREQVNTEAFF.

CDR3 residues: CASSLVDPSNEQFF. The DNA for the CDR3 is TGCGCCAGCAGCTTGGTGGACCCCAGCAATGAGCAGTTCTTC. V is TRBV5-1 and J is TRBJ2-1; D call uncertain. V lost 0 bases and J lost 6, with 10 bases in between. There are 14 residues in the CDR3. Germline CDR1 reads SGHRS; CDR2 reads YFSETQ.

The chain combines TRBV28 with TRBJ2-3; maybe TRBD1 (5 bases). The CDR3 has 16 residues. Trimming took off 1 base at V and 2 bases at J, with 13 bases between the two ends. In germline, CDR1 is MDHEN, CDR2 SYDVKM. The CDR3 here is CASSLFRVGATDTQYF. DNA for the CDR3: TGTGCCAGCAGTTTATTCCGTGTAGGGGCCACAGATACGCAGTATTTT.

J is TRBJ2-1 and V is TRBV6-1; 9 bases agree with TRBD2. CDR1 is MNHNS and CDR2 is SASEGT in the germline V gene. The CDR3 is 17 residues long. V shed 3 bases and J 4 bases; nucleotides not matched to a gene: 10. The CDR3: CASSDANLAGNYNEQFF. CDR3 in DNA: TGTGCCAGCAGTGATGCGAACCTAGCGGGGAATTACAATGAGCAGTTCTTC.

The rearrangement links TRBV6-6 to TRBJ1-4, with 9 nucleotides matching TRBD1. The CDR3 has 15 residues. V gave up 5 bases and J gave up 0 bases; unmatched junction bases: 1. Germline CDR1 MNHNY, CDR2 SVGAGI (reference sequence). The CDR3 nucleotides are TGTGCCAGCAGTCGGACAGGGGCAACTAATGAAAAACTGTTTTTT. Translated, it gives CASSRTGATNEKLFF.

The genes are TRBV5-4 and TRBJ2-1; 7 bases fit TRBD2. The length of the CDR3 is 16 residues. Germline V gives CDR1 SGHNT, CDR2 YYREEE (reference sequence). The V and J ends lost 4 bases and 4 bases, in that order; junction bases with no gene match: 11. The CDR3 DNA sequence: TGTGCCAGCAGCCCCCAGCCCGCGGGAGCTTACAATGAGCAGTTCTTC. Its protein is CASSPQPAGAYNEQFF.

J is TRBJ2-7 and V is TRBV14; 8 bases are shared with TRBD2. Germline CDR1 is SGHDN and CDR2 is FVKESK. The trim removed 5 bases at V and 3 bases at J, leaving 3 bases unmatched. The CDR3 totals 13 residues. The CDR3 coding sequence is TGTGCCAGCAGCGCCGGGGGGGTCTACGAGCAGTACTTC. It specifies CASSAGGVYEQYF.

Comments on this clone: Within the sample, other DNA sequences also encode this same CDR3. The rearrangement uses TRBV18 and TRBJ1-2, with a tentative D call TRBD1 (5 bases). Germline V gives CDR1 KGHSH, CDR2 LQKENI. V was cut by 1 base and J by 2 bases, with 5 bases left in between. The CDR3 sequence is 13 residues long. The CDR3 region has the DNA TGTGCCAGCTCACCACGGGGCAACTATGGCTACACCTTC. This gives the protein CASSPRGNYGYTF.

The chain is built from TRBV10-2 and TRBJ2-5, with D maybe TRBD2 (5 bases). Trimming left V 3 bases short and J 5 bases short, with 7 bases between. The CDR3 has 12 residues. Germline values: CDR1 WSHSY, CDR2 SAAADI. The DNA for the CDR3 is TGCGCCAGCAGTGATAGCGTCGAGACCCAGTACTTC. Amino acid sequence: CASSDSVETQYF.

The chain employs TRBV28 and TRBJ1-1; 12 bases agree with TRBD1. Germline values: CDR1 MDHEN, CDR2 SYDVKM. V lost 8 bases to trimming and J lost 4 bases; unmatched junction nucleotides: 5. The CDR3 totals 14 residues. The CDR3 region has the DNA TGTGCCAGCTGGGACAGGGGGCGCAGCACTGAAGCTTTCTTT. The encoded protein is CASWDRGRSTEAFF.

The gene calls are TRBV28 and TRBJ2-7; D gene unclear. The CDR3 sequence is 14 residues long. Germline V lookup: CDR1 MDHEN, CDR2 SYDVKM. The V end was cut by 4 bases, the J end by 3 bases, with 13 bases between. The CDR3 spells CASSSVNRNYEQYF. The CDR3 DNA reads as TGTGCCAGCAGTTCAGTAAACCGGAACTACGAGCAGTACTTC.

The V call is TRBV7-3, the J call TRBJ2-5; possible D gene TRBD2, 6 bases. The CDR3 length is 11 residues. V was trimmed by 8 bases and J by 5 bases, leaving 9 bases between them. The germline gives CDR1 SGHTA, CDR2 FQGTGA. CDR3 nucleotides: TGTGCCAGCGGGAGCGGGGAGACCCAGTACTTC. This codes for CASGSGETQYF.

This chain links TRBV5-8 with TRBJ1-5, with D possibly being TRBD1 (6 bases). V lost 4 bases and J lost 2, with 16 bases in between. The CDR3 spans 16 residues. Per the germline V gene, CDR1 is SGHTS and CDR2 is YDEGEE. CDR3 nucleotides: TGTGCCAGCAGCCGGGGCGCAGGGGTAGGCAATCAGCCCCAGCATTTT. Protein product: CASSRGAGVGNQPQHF.